These 31 T cell receptor beta chains were all obtained from the same sample, sequenced in a study of T-cell reconstitution after alpha-beta-depleted transplantation in children. A library of TCRbeta sequences, prepared with unique molecular identifiers, was generated. TCRdb redid the calling of the PCR reads with MiXCR, one entry per CDR3 protein. This sample has about 110,000 distinct CDR3 sequences, with 9% to 12% found just once. The material was PBMCs from the stem cell graft donor, obtained from the stem cell graft. These receptors came from a human donor who donated a stem cell graft to a child with acute lymphoblastic leukemia.

This clonotype has a count of ten or more. The chain is built from TRBV11-2 and TRBJ1-6; 9 bases line up with TRBD1. The CDR3 sequence is 15 residues long. Germline CDR1 SGHAT, CDR2 FQNNGV. V was clipped by 5 bases and J by 6 bases; unmatched bases: 5. The CDR3: CASSLRDRVNSPLHF. In DNA form, the CDR3 reads TGTGCCAGCAGCCTGCGGGACAGGGTTAATTCACCCCTCCACTTT.

Ten or more counts support this clonotype. This CDR3 reads CASSLGTGVSPLHF. DNA of the CDR3: TGTGCCAGCAGTTTAGGGACAGGAGTATCACCCCTCCACTTT. The chain carries TRBV27 and TRBJ1-6; 8 nucleotides line up with TRBD1. The CDR3 extends over 14 amino acids. The germline gives CDR1 MNHEY, CDR2 SMNVEV (reference sequence). The ends lost 2 bases at V and 10 bases at J; junction bases unmatched: 4.

Notes on this clonotype: The junction departs from the called germline gene at one end, perhaps through a read error. This sequence joins TRBV7-9 and TRBJ1-6; D perhaps matches TRBD1 (5 bases). In germline, CDR1 is SEHNR, CDR2 FQNEAQ (reference sequence). The CDR3 is 15 amino acids. The CDR3 DNA follows: TGTGCCAGCAGTTCGGGACGCGCGCTGGATTCACCCCTCCACTTC. Translated: CASSSGRALDSPLHF. Together with reference TRBV7-9 and TRBJ1-6, the CDR3 gives the full variable domain: DTGVSQNPRHKITKRGQNVTFRCDPISEHNRLYWYRQTLGQGPEFLTYFQNEAQLEKSRLLSDRFSAERPKGSFSTLEIQRTEQGDSAMYLCASSSGRALDSPLHFGNGTRLTVT.

This clonotype was seen many times. The chain employs TRBV6-5 and TRBJ2-1, with no clear D. The CDR3 is 16 residues long. V was shortened by 6 bases and J by 0 bases, with 15 bases between the two germline ends. CDR1 is MNHEY and CDR2 is SVGAGI in the germline V gene. Here the CDR3 DNA reads TGTGCCAGCAGCCGAACTGGTAGTAACTCCTACAATGAGCAGTTCTTC. As protein: CASSRTGSNSYNEQFF.

This clonotype was counted at least ten times. This rearrangement joins TRBV15 to TRBJ2-5; D is unclear. The germline gives CDR1 LNHNV, CDR2 YYDKDF (reference sequence). The ends were cut back, 3 bases at V and 2 bases at J, with 7 bases in the middle. This CDR3 spans 13 amino acids. The CDR3 sequence: CATSSWMQETQYF. For the CDR3, the DNA is TGTGCCACCAGCAGCTGGATGCAAGAGACCCAGTACTTC.

At least ten counts were recorded for this clonotype. The V call is TRBV5-1, the J call TRBJ2-2, with D tentatively TRBD1 or TRBD2 (7 bases each). Trimming left V 1 base short and J 0 bases short, with 13 bases between. Germline V gene sequence: CDR1 SGHRS, CDR2 YFSETQ. The CDR3 length is 17 residues. This CDR3 reads CASSLRGGQSNTGELFF. DNA for the CDR3: TGCGCCAGCAGCTTGCGCGGGGGACAGTCGAACACCGGGGAGCTGTTTTTT.

In this sample, this clonotype turned up many times. This rearrangement joins TRBV20-1 to TRBJ2-7, with a weak D call TRBD1 (6 bases). The CDR3 totals 12 residues. Germline CDR1 is DFQATT and CDR2 is SNEGSKA (reference sequence). The V end lost 4 bases, the J end lost 3 bases, and 10 bases lay between the germline ends. The CDR3 DNA follows: TGCAGTGCTAATTTGGACAGCTACGAGCAGTACTTC. Protein: CSANLDSYEQYF.

This clonotype was observed a few times. J is TRBJ2-3 and V is TRBV18, with D perhaps matching TRBD1 (5 bases). The CDR3 has 17 residues. Germline CDR1 and CDR2: KGHSH and LQKENI. V lost 0 bases and J lost 1, with 14 bases in between. Written as DNA, the CDR3 is TGTGCCAGCTCACCACCATTTCAGGGCGAAGGCACAGATACGCAGTATTTT. Amino acid sequence: CASSPPFQGEGTDTQYF.

This clonotype was counted ten times or more. The chain uses TRBV4-3 and TRBJ2-5, with TRBD2 identical over 8 bases. CDR1 is LGHNA, CDR2 YSLEER, per germline. Trimming removed 0 bases from V and 5 bases from J; junction bases left unmatched: 8. The CDR3 totals 16 residues. The CDR3 reads CASSQDYGRAWETQYF. In DNA form, the CDR3 reads TGCGCCAGCAGCCAAGATTACGGGAGGGCCTGGGAGACCCAGTACTTC.

This clonotype was seen repeatedly, ten times or more. The J gene is TRBJ2-1, the V gene TRBV15; 9 bases are a match to TRBD2. The ends lost 8 bases at V and 7 bases at J; junction bases unmatched: 15. CDR1 LNHNV and CDR2 YYDKDF come from the germline V gene (reference sequence). This CDR3 has 16 residues. CDR3 coding DNA: TGTGCCACCGGTTTATTGCGGGAGGGGAGGGGAAATGAGCAGTTCTTC. Protein sequence: CATGLLREGRGNEQFF.

This clonotype was seen ten or more times. This sequence joins TRBV29-1 and TRBJ2-3; no clear D gene. V lost 3 bases to trimming and J lost 4 bases, with 11 bases between them. CDR3 length equals 13 residues. Looked up from germline, CDR1 is SQVTM and CDR2 is ANQGSEA. In DNA, the CDR3 is TGCAGCGTTGACCCGGAATGGGCAGATACGCAGTATTTT. The encoded protein is CSVDPEWADTQYF.

In this sample, this clonotype turned up many times. The chain employs TRBV27 and TRBJ2-5, with D possibly being TRBD2 (6 bases). Germline V gene sequence: CDR1 MNHEY, CDR2 SMNVEV (reference sequence). The CDR3 runs to 14 residues. The V end lost 4 bases, the J end lost 0 bases, and 9 bases lay between the germline ends. CDR3 DNA sequence: TGTGCCAGCAGTTCCTCGGGAGACCAAGAGACCCAGTACTTC. This translates into CASSSSGDQETQYF.

This clonotype has a count of ten or more. The chain uses TRBV29-1 and TRBJ2-1, with 7 bases matching TRBD2. Germline V lookup: CDR1 SQVTM, CDR2 ANQGSEA. This CDR3 contains 12 residues. Trimming at V came to 8 bases and at J to 6 bases, leaving 7 bases not matched to a gene. CDR3 coding DNA: TGCAGCTCCTCTTCGGGGGGCAATGAGCAGTTCTTC. This encodes CSSSSGGNEQFF.

In regard to this clonotype: This may come from a read error, since a much larger clone is one base off. The chain is built from TRBV20-1 and TRBJ1-4; 7 bases line up with TRBD1. Looked up from germline, CDR1 is DFQATT and CDR2 is SNEGSKA (reference sequence). CDR3 length equals 13 residues. V dropped 2 bases and J dropped 4; count of bases not matched to a gene: 1. The CDR3 coding sequence is TGCAGTGCTAGACACAGGGGTAATGAAAAACTGTTTTTT. The encoded protein is CSARHRGNEKLFF.

At least ten counts were recorded for this clonotype. The gene calls are TRBV20-1 and TRBJ1-3, with D maybe TRBD1 (5 bases). The length of the CDR3 is 16 residues. Germline CDR1 DFQATT, CDR2 SNEGSKA (reference sequence). Trimming shortened V by 6 bases and J by 0 bases, and 18 bases separated the two germline ends. The CDR3 here is CSARRRFGGSGNTIYF. DNA for the CDR3: TGCAGTGCACGGAGGAGGTTCGGGGGCTCTGGAAACACCATATATTTT.

This clonotype was seen once. This sequence joins TRBV20-1 and TRBJ2-1; 10 nucleotides line up with TRBD2. Germline-derived CDR1 and CDR2 are DFQATT and SNEGSKA (reference sequence). CDR3 length equals 15 residues. The J segment lost 6 bases and the V segment lost 6 bases, leaving 11 bases of the junction unmatched. CDR3 loop: CSADLKREGRNEQFF. For the CDR3, the DNA is TGCAGTGCCGACCTCAAGCGGGAGGGCCGCAATGAGCAGTTCTTC.

This clonotype was seen just once. A single base separates this from a much larger clone, so it may be a read error. This chain connects TRBV20-1 to TRBJ2-6, with 9 bases that match TRBD1. Germline CDR1 DFQATT, CDR2 SNEGSKA (reference sequence). Unmatched junction bases numbered 21, after V lost 3 bases and J lost 15 bases. CDR3 length equals 17 residues. The CDR3 spells CSASVRDRVEPTGGLTF. CDR3 nucleotides: TGCAGTGCTAGCGTTCGGGACAGGGTTGAACCAACGGGCGGCCTGACTTTC.

The CDR3 region has the DNA TGTGCCAGCAGCTTAGATGGGAGGCTGCTGCATGAAGCTTTCTTT. Its protein product is CASSLDGRLLHEAFF. The chain combines TRBV11-2 with TRBJ1-1; D call uncertain. Germline CDR1 is SGHAT and CDR2 is FQNNGV. With 0 bases removed from V and 7 bases from J, the gap between germline ends came to 15 bases. The CDR3 runs to 15 residues.

This clonotype was recorded at least ten times. This chain connects TRBV5-8 to TRBJ2-5, with a weak D call TRBD1 (5 bases). Trimming shortened V by 0 bases and J by 3 bases, and 6 bases separated the two germline ends. Germline V gene sequence: CDR1 SGHTS, CDR2 YDEGEE. The CDR3 is 13 amino acids. The DNA of the CDR3 is TGTGCCAGCAGCTTGGACAGGAAAGAGACCCAGTACTTC. Translated, it gives CASSLDRKETQYF.

This clonotype occurred many times. This chain connects TRBV7-3 to TRBJ1-1; 7 nucleotides match TRBD1. The ends lost 2 bases at V and 3 bases at J; junction bases unmatched: 3. Germline loops: CDR1 SGHTA, CDR2 FQGTGA. This CDR3 region has 14 residues. CDR3 region: CASSLFQGDTEAFF. The CDR3 DNA sequence: TGTGCCAGCAGCTTATTCCAGGGGGACACTGAAGCTTTCTTT.

There are many counts of this clonotype. The chain links TRBV5-1 to TRBJ2-2; 8 nucleotides line up with TRBD1. After removal of 5 bases from V and 4 bases from J, the junction contained 7 bases not matched to a gene. Germline CDR1 is SGHRS and CDR2 is YFSETQ. The length of the CDR3 is 15 residues. The CDR3 is CASRRQGQITGELFF. The CDR3 DNA reads TGCGCCAGCAGACGACAGGGGCAGATCACCGGGGAGCTGTTTTTT.

This clonotype was seen ten or more times. The chain combines TRBV20-1 with TRBJ2-3; D not resolved. V lost 3 bases and J 5 bases, leaving 6 bases between the germline ends. CDR1 DFQATT and CDR2 SNEGSKA come from the germline V gene (reference sequence). The CDR3 extends over 11 amino acids. The CDR3 sequence: CSASGGDTQYF. Written as DNA, the CDR3 is TGCAGTGCTAGTGGTGGAGATACGCAGTATTTT.

This clonotype was observed at least ten times. The J gene is TRBJ2-5, the V gene TRBV7-2; no firm D call. Trimming pared 7 bases from V and 2 bases from J, leaving 5 bases between. Looked up from germline, CDR1 is SGHTA and CDR2 is FQGNSA. This CDR3 is built from 11 residues. CDR3 residues: CASTLQETQYF. The CDR3 nucleotides are TGTGCCAGCACCCTTCAAGAGACCCAGTACTTC.

This clonotype was seen at least ten times. The V gene is TRBV7-2, the J gene TRBJ2-6; D is unresolved. CDR1 and CDR2 from the germline V gene are SGHTA and FQGNSA. V was clipped by 4 bases and J by 0 bases, with 10 bases between them. This CDR3 spans 16 amino acids. The CDR3 reads CASSCPLCSGANVLTF. CDR3 DNA: TGTGCCAGCAGCTGCCCGCTATGCTCTGGGGCCAACGTCCTGACTTTC.

The sample holds many counts of this clonotype. V and J are TRBV27 and TRBJ2-7; D uncertain. Looked up from germline, CDR1 is MNHEY and CDR2 is SMNVEV (reference sequence). The V and J ends lost 1 base and 3 bases respectively, with 19 bases between them. The CDR3 extends over 17 amino acids. In DNA form, the CDR3 reads TGTGCCAGCAGTTTATTTCATCCGGACCGACCGGACTACGAGCAGTACTTC. As protein: CASSLFHPDRPDYEQYF.

This clonotype showed up many times. J is TRBJ2-5 and V is TRBV29-1, with D perhaps matching TRBD2 (6 bases). The CDR3 extends over 13 amino acids. V was cut by 2 bases and J by 4 bases, with 11 bases left in between. Looked up from germline, CDR1 is SQVTM and CDR2 is ANQGSEA. CDR3 loop: CSVELGAGETQYF. CDR3 in DNA: TGCAGCGTTGAATTAGGAGCGGGAGAGACCCAGTACTTC.

This clonotype has a count of ten or more. V gene TRBV6-1 combines with J gene TRBJ1-1; D gene unclear. Germline lookup yields CDR1 MNHNS and CDR2 SASEGT. V lost 4 bases, J lost 2 bases, and 8 bases lay in between. The CDR3 has 13 amino acids. The CDR3 DNA sequence: TGTGCCAGCAGTGCGACAACAAACACTGAAGCTTTCTTT. Protein: CASSATTNTEAFF.

This clonotype was counted ten times or more. The rearrangement uses TRBV12-3 or TRBV12-4 and TRBJ2-1; D is unresolved. The CDR3 extends over 12 amino acids. Trimming stripped 3 bases from V and 8 bases from J, with 8 bases between. CDR3 sequence: CASSLIGDEQFF. The DNA of the CDR3 is TGTGCCAGCAGTTTGATAGGCGATGAGCAGTTCTTC.

This clonotype showed up many times. This chain links TRBV27 with TRBJ1-2, with 7 bases that match TRBD1. Germline trimming cut 4 bases from V and 1 base from J; bases unmatched to any gene: 6. Germline CDR1 reads MNHEY; CDR2 reads SMNVEV (reference sequence). There are 15 residues in the CDR3. CDR3: CASSSGTGVNYGYTF. As DNA, the CDR3 is TGTGCCAGCAGTTCAGGCACAGGGGTTAACTATGGCTACACCTTC.

This clonotype was detected many times. The rearrangement joins TRBV13 to TRBJ2-1, with a tentative D call TRBD2 (5 bases). Trimming removed 8 bases from V and 7 bases from J, with 9 bases in between. Germline CDR1 PRHDT, CDR2 FYEKMQ (reference sequence). This CDR3 region has 11 residues. This chain's CDR3 is CASLRGNEQFF. The CDR3 nucleotides are TGTGCCAGCTTACGGGGTAATGAGCAGTTCTTC.

This clonotype was seen ten or more times. The chain recombines TRBV5-1 with TRBJ2-3; TRBD2 is a possible D gene (5 bases). The ends were cut back, 8 bases at V and 5 bases at J, with 24 bases in the middle. From germline, CDR1 is SGHRS and CDR2 YFSETQ. The CDR3 length is 16 residues. In nucleotides, the CDR3 is TGCGCCAGTATCCTTCAGGACGGGGAGAGAGGAGATACGCAGTATTTT. Protein: CASILQDGERGDTQYF.